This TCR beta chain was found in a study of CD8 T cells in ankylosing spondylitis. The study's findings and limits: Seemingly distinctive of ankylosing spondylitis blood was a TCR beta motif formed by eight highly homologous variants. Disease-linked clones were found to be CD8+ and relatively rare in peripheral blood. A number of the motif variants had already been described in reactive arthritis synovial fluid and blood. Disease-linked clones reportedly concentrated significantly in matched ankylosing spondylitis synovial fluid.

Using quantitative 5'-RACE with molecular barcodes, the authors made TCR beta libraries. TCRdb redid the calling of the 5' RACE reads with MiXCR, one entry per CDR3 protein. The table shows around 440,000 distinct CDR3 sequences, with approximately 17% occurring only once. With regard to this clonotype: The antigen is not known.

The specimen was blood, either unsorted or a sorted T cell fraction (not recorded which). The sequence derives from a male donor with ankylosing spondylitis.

The CDR3 region is CASSLPGGKNTEAFF. DNA of the CDR3: TGTGCCAGCAGCCTCCCAGGGGGAAAGAACACTGAAGCTTTCTTT. The rearrangement joins TRBV7-8 to TRBJ1-1; TRBD1 agrees at 7 bases. The CDR3 runs to 15 residues. Germline V gene data show CDR1 as SGHVS and CDR2 as FQNEAQ. V lost 5 bases to trimming and J lost 1 base; unmatched junction nucleotides: 7.